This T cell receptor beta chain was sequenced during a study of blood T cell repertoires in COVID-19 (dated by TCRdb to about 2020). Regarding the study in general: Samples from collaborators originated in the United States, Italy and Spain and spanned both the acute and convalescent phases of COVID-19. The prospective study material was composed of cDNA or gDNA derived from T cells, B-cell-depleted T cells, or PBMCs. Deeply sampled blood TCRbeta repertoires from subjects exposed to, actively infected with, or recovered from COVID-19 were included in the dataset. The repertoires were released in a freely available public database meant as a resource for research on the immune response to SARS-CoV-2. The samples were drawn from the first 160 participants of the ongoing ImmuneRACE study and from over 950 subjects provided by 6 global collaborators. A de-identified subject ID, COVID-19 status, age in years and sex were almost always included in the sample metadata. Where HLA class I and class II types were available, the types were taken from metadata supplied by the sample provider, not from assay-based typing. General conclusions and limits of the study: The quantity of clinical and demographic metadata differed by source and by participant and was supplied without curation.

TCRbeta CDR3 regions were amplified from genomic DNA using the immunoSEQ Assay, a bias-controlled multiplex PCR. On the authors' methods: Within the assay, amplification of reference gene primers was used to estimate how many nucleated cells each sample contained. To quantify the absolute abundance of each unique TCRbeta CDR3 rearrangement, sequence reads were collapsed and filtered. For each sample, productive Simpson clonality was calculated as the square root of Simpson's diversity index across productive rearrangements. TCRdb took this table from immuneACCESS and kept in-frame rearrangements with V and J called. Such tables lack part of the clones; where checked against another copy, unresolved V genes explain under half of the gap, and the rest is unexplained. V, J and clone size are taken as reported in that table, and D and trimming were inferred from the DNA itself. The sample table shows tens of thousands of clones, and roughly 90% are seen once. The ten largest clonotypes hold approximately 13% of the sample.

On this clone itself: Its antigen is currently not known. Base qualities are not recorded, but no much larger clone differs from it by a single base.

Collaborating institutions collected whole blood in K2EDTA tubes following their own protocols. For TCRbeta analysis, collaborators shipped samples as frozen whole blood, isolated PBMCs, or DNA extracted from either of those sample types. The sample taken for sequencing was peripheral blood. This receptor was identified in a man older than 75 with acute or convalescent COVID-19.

The CDR3 reads CASSTRLVPETQYF. In nucleotide form, the sequence is TGTGCCAGTAGTACCCGACTAGTCCCGGAGACCCAGTACTTC. This sequence uses TRBV19 and TRBJ2-5; TRBD2 is a weak D gene call, 6 bases matching. Per the germline V gene (reference sequence), LNHDA is the CDR1 and SQIVND is the CDR2. Between the V and J ends, shortened by 4 bases and 5 bases respectively, the junction contains 14 bases. The cysteine opens and the phenylalanine closes a CDR3 of 14 amino acids. Of all the DNA, just the CDR3 is kept, 42 bases in frame from base 1.